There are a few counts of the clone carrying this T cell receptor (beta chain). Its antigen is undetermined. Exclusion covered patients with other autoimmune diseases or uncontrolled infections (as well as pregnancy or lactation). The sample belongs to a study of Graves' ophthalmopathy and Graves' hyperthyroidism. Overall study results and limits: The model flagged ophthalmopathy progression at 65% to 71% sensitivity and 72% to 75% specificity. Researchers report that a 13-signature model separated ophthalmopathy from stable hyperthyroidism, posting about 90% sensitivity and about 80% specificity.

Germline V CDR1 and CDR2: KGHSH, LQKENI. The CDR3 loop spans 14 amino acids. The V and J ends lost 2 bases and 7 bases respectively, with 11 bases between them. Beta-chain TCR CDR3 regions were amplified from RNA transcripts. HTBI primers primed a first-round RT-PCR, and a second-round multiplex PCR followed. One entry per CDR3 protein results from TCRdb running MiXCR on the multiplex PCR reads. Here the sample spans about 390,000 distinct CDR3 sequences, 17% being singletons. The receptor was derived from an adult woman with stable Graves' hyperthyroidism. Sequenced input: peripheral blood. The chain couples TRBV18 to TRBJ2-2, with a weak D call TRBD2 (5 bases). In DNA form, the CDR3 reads TGTGCCAGCTCACCAGAGACGGCGGGCGGGGAGCTGTTTTTT. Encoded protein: CASSPETAGGELFF.